The T cell receptor beta chain under discussion was sequenced for a study of T cell responses to AZD1222 COVID-19 vaccine. This table comes from immunoSEQ multiplex PCR, and its TCRdb copy is limited to in-frame clones, with some not included. Among some 140,000 clones listed, nearly 95% were seen once. This CDR3 is built from 13 residues. Trimming removed 4 bases at V and 0 bases at J, with 7 bases between. Per the germline V gene, CDR1 is MGHRA and CDR2 is YSYEKL. For this clone: Its specificity is not known.

General study findings and limits: Vaccine-associated CD4 TCRs ranged over spike, dominating at 160-218 and 743-854. There were mostly white British donors and more females than males, and clonal diversity was possibly underestimated.

The sample consisted of peripheral blood, taken on day 0 of AZD1222 vaccination. This chain uses TRBV4-1 with TRBJ2-7, with a possible D match to TRBD1 (5 bases). The origin of this receptor is an adult in good health. Written as DNA, the CDR3 is TGCGCCAGCAGCCTTGGGGCCTCCTACGAGCAGTACTTC. Residues: CASSLGASYEQYF.